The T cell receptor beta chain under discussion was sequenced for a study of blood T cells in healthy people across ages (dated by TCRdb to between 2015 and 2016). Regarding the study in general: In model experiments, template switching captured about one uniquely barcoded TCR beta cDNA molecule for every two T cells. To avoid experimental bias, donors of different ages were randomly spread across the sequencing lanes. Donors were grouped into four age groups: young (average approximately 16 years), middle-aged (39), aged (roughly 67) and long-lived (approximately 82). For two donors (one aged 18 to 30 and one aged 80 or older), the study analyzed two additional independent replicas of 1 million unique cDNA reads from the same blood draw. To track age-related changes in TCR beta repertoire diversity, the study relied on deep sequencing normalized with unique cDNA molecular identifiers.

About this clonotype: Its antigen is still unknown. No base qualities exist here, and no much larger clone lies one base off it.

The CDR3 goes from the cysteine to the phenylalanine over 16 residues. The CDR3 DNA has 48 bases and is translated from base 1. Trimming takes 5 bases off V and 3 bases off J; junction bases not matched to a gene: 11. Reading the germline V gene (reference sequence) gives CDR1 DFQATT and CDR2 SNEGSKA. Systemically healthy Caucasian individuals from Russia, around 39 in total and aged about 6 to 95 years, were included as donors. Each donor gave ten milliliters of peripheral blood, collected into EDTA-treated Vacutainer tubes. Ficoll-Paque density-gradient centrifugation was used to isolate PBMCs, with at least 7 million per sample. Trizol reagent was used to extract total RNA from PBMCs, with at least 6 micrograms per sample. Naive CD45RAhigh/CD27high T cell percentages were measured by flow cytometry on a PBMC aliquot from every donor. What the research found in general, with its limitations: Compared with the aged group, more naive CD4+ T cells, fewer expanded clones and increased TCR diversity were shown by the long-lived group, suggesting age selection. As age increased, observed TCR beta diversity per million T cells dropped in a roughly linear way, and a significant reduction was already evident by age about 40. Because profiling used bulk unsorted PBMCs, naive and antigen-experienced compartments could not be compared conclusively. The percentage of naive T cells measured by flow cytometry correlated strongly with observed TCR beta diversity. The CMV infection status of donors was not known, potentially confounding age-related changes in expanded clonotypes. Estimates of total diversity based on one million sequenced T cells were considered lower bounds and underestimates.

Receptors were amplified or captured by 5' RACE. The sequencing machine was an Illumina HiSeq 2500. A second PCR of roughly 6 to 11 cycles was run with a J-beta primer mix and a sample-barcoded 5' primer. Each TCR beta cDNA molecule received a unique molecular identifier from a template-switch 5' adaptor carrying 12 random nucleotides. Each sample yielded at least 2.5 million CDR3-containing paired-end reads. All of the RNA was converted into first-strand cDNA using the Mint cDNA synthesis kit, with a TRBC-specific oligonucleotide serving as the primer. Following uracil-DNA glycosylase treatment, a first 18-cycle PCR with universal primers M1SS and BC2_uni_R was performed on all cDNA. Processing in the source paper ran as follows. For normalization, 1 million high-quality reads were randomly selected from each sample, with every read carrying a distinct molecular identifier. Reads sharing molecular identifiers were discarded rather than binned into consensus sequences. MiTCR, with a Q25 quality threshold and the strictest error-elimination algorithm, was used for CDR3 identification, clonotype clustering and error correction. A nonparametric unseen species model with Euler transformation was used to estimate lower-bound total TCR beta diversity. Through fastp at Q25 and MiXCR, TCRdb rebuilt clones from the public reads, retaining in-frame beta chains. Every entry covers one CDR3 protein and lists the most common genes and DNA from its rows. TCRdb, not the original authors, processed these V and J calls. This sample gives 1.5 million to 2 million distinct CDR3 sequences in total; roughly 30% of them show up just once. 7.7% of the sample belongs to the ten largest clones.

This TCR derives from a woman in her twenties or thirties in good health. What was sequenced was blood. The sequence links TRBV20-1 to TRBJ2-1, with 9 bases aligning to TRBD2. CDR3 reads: CSADSSGGNIYNEQFF. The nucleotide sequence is TGCAGTGCTGATTCGAGCGGGGGGAATATCTACAATGAGCAGTTCTTC.